This TCR beta chain was identified during a study of vaccination effects on CD4 cells after COVID-19. Some clones are missing from TCRdb's copy, which holds only in-frame ones; the method was immunoSEQ multiplex PCR. The sample has tens of thousands of clones; around 72% are singletons. Expansion of antigen-specific CD4+ T cells with viral peptide pools was carried out by the ViraFEST assay before sequencing. An approximately ten-day culture period preceded the isolation of CD4+ T cells. The person acquired a PCR-confirmed SARS-CoV-2 infection between March and December 2020. Points on this clone: Its antigen is not identified.

The CDR3 consists of 13 residues. This material consisted of CD4+ T cells from PBMCs cultured with HCoV-NL63 spike peptides, taken before COVID-19 vaccination. The chain employs TRBV21-1 and TRBJ2-5; TRBD2, the table's D call, lacks a check against the DNA. TRBV21-1 has pseudogene status. The sequence derives from a human donor who had a prior SARS-CoV-2 infection. CDR3 protein: CASSGDVRETQYF. CDR3 in DNA: TGTGCCAGCAGCGGAGATGTCCGGGAGACCCAGTACTTC.